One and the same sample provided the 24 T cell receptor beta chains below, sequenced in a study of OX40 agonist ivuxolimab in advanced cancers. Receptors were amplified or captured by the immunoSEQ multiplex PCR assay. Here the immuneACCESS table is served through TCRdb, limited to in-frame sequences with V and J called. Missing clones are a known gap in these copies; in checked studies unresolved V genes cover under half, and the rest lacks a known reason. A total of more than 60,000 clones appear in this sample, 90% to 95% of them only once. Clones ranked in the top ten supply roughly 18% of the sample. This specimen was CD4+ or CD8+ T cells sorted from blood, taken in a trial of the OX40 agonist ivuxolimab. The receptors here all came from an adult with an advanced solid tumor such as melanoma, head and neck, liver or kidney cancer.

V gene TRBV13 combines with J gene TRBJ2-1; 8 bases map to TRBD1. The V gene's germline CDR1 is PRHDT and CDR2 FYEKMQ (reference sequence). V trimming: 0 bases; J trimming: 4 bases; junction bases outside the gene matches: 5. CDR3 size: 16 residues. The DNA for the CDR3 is TGTGCCAGCAGCTTAGGCCTCCGGGACAGGTACAATGAGCAGTTCTTC. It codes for CASSLGLRDRYNEQFF.

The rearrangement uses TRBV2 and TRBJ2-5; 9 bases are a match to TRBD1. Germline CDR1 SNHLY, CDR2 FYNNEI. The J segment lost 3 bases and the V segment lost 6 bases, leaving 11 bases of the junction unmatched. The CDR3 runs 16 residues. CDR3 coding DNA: TGTGCCAGCAGGGGGACAGGGAGCGGCGTAGAAGAGACCCAGTACTTC. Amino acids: CASRGTGSGVEETQYF.

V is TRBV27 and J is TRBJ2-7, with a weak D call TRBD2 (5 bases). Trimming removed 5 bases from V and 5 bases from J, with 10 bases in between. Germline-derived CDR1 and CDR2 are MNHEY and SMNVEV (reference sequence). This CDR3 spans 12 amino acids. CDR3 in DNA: TGTGCCAGCAGTGGCGGGTCCAACGAGCAGTACTTC. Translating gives CASSGGSNEQYF.

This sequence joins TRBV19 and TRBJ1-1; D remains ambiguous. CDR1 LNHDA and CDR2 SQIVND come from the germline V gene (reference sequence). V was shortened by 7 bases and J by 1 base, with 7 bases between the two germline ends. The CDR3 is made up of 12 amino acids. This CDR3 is CASTLGNTEAFF. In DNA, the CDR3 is TGTGCCAGTACCTTGGGGAACACTGAAGCTTTCTTT.

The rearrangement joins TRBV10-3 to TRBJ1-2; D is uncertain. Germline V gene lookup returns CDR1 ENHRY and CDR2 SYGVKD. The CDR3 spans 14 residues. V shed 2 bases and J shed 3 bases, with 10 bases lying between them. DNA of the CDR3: TGTGCCATCAGTGAGGAAAGCAGCCACTATGGCTACACCTTC. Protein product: CAISEESSHYGYTF.

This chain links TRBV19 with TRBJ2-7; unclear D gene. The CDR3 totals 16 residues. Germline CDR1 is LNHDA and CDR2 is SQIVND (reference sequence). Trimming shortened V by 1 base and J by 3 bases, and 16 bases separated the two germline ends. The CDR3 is CASSIARRSGVYEQYF. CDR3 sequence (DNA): TGTGCCAGTAGTATAGCGCGCCGGTCCGGAGTCTACGAGCAGTACTTC.

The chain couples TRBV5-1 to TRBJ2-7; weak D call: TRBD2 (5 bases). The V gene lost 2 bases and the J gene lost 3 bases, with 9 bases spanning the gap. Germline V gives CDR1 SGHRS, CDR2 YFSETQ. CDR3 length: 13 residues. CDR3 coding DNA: TGCGCCAGCAGCTTTTACAGCGGCTACGAGCAGTACTTC. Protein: CASSFYSGYEQYF.

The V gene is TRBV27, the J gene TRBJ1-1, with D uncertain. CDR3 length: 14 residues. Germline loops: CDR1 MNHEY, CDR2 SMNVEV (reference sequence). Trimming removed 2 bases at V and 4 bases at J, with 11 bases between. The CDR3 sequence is CASSLGNPPTEAFF. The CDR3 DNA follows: TGTGCCAGCAGTTTAGGCAATCCCCCCACTGAAGCTTTCTTT.

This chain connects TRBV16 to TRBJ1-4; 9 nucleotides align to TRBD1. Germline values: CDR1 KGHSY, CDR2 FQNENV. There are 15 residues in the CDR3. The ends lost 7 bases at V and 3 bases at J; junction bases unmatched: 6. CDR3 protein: CASIPGQGPNEKLFF. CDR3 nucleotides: TGTGCCAGCATCCCGGGACAGGGACCTAATGAAAAACTGTTTTTT. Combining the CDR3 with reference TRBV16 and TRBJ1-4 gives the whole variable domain GEEVAQTPKHLVRGEGQKAKLYCAPIKGHSYVFWYQQVLKNEFKFLISFQNENVFDETGMPKERFSAKCLPNSPCSLEIQATKLEDSAVYFCASIPGQGPNEKLFFGSGTQLSVL.

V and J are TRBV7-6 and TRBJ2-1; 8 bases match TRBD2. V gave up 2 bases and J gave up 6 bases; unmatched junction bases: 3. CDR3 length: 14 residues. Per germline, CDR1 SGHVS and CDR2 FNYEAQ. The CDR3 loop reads CASSLPGGLNEQFF. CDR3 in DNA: TGTGCCAGCAGCTTACCGGGAGGGCTCAATGAGCAGTTCTTC.

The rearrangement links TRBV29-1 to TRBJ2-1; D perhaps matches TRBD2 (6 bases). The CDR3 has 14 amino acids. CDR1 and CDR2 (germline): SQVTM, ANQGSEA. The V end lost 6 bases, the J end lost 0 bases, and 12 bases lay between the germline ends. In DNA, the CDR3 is TGCAGCGTCATAGGGACTTTCTCCTACAATGAGCAGTTCTTC. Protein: CSVIGTFSYNEQFF.

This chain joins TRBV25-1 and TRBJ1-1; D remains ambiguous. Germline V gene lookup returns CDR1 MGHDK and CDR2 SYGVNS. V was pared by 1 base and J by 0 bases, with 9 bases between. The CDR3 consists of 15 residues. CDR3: CASSESLLMNTEAFF. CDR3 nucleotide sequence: TGTGCCAGCAGTGAATCCCTTCTGATGAACACTGAAGCTTTCTTT.

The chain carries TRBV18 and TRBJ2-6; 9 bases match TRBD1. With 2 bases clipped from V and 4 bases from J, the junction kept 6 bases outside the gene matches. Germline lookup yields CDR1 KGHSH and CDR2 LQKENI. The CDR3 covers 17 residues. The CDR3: CASSPIRTGAGANVLTF. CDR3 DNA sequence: TGTGCCAGCTCACCAATCCGGACAGGGGCAGGGGCCAACGTCCTGACTTTC.

The CDR3 spells CASSPGTSGRTDTQYF. Written as DNA, the CDR3 is TGTGCCAGCAGTCCGGGGACTAGCGGCCGCACAGATACGCAGTATTTT. The rearrangement links TRBV27 to TRBJ2-3, with 11 bases lining up with TRBD2. CDR3 length: 16 amino acids. Trimming at V came to 5 bases and at J to 1 base, leaving 5 bases not matched to a gene. The V gene's germline CDR1 is MNHEY and CDR2 SMNVEV (reference sequence).

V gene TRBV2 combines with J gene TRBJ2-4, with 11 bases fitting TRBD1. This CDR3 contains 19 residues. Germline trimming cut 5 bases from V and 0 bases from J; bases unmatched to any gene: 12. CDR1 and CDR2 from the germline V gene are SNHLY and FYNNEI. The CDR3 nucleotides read TGTGCCAGCAGTCACCCCGGACAGGGGGCCCCAATAGCCAAAAACATTCAGTACTTC. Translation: CASSHPGQGAPIAKNIQYF.

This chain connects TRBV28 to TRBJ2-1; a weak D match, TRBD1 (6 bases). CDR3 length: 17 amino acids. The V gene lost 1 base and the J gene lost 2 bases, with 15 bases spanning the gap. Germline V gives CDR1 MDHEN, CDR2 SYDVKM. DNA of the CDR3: TGTGCCAGCAGTTTATATGGGGGCCTAGGGGCCTACAATGAGCAGTTCTTC. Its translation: CASSLYGGLGAYNEQFF.

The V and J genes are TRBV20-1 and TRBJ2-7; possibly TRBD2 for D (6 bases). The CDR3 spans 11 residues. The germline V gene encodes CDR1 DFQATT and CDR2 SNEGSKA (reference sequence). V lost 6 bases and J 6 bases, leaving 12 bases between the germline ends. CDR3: CSARLVSEQYF. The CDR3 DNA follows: TGCAGTGCCAGACTAGTATCCGAGCAGTACTTC.

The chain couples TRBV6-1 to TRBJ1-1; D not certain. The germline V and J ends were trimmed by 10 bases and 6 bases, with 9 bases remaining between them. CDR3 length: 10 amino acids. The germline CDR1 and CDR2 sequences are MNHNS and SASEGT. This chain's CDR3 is CATLLAEAFF. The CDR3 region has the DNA TGTGCCACCCTCCTTGCTGAAGCTTTCTTT.

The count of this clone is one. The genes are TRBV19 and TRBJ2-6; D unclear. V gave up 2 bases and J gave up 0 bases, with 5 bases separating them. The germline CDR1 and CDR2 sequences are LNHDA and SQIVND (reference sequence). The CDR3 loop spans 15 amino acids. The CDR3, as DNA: TGTGCCAGTAGTATATGGGGCTCTGGGGCCAACGTCCTGACTTTC. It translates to CASSIWGSGANVLTF.

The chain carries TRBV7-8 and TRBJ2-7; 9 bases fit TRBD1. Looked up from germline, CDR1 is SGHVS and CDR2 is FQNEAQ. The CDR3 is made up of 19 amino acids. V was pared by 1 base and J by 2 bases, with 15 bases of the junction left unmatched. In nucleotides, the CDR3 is TGTGCCAGCAGCTTAGTTATTAAGACCGGGACAGGGCACCCCTACGAGCAGTACTTC. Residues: CASSLVIKTGTGHPYEQYF.

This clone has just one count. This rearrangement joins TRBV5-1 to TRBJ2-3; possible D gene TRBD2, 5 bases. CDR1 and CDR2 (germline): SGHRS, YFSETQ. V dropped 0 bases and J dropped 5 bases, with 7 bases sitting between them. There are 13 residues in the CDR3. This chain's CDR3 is CASSLASLDTQYF. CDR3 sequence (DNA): TGCGCCAGCAGCTTGGCTAGCCTAGATACGCAGTATTTT. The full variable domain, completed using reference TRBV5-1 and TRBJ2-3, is KAGVTQTPRYLIKTRGQQVTLSCSPISGHRSVSWYQQTPGQGLQFLFEYFSETQRNKGNFPGRFSGRQFSNSRSEMNVSTLELGDSALYLCASSLASLDTQYFGPGTRLTVL.

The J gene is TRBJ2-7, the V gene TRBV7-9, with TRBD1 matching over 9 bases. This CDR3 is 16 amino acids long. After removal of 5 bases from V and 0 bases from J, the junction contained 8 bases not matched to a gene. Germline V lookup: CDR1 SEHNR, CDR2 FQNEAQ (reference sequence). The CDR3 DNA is TGTGCCAGCAGCGGACCCGGGACAGGGAGCTCCTACGAGCAGTACTTC. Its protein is CASSGPGTGSSYEQYF.

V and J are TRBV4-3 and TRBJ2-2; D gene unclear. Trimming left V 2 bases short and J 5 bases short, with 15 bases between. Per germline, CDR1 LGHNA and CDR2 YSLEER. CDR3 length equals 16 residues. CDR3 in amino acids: CASSQSAPRGTGELFF. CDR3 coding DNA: TGCGCCAGCAGCCAAAGCGCCCCCCGAGGAACCGGGGAGCTGTTTTTT.

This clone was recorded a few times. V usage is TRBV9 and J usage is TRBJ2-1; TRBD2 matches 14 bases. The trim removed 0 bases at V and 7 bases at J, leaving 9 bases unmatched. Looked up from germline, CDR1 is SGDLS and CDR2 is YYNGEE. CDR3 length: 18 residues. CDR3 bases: TGTGCCAGCAGCGTAGGAGGGACTAGCGGGAGTCTGGGGAATGAGCAGTTCTTC. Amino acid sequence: CASSVGGTSGSLGNEQFF.